The 13 T cell receptor beta chains below all came from one sample that was sequenced in a study of PD-1 blockade in classical Hodgkin lymphoma. Repertoires were generated with immunoSEQ multiplex PCR, while TCRdb's copy carries only in-frame clones and drops some. The sample lists about 20,000 clones, 80% occurring once. Time point described: cycle 4 day 1 (C4D1), after less than 7 weeks of nivolumab. Following autologous stem cell transplantation, relapse occurred in every patient, and exposure to brentuximab vedotin varied. This specimen consisted of peripheral blood mononuclear cells (PBMCs), obtained before the fourth cycle of nivolumab. These TCRs come from a human donor with classical Hodgkin lymphoma.

The chain employs TRBV4-1 and TRBJ2-2, with D perhaps being TRBD1 or TRBD2 (5 bases each). CDR3 size: 17 residues. CDR1 is MGHRA and CDR2 is YSYEKL in the germline V gene. The V and J ends lost 3 bases and 5 bases respectively, with 19 bases between them. The CDR3 reads CASSQRTGSGGTGELFF. The CDR3 DNA follows: TGCGCCAGCAGCCAGAGAACAGGTTCTGGGGGTACCGGGGAGCTGTTTTTT.

There are a few counts of this clone. The chain couples TRBV5-8 to TRBJ2-4; maybe TRBD1 (5 bases). V was cut by 3 bases and J by 4 bases, with 17 bases left in between. Germline V gene sequence: CDR1 SGHTS, CDR2 YDEGEE. The CDR3 is 16 amino acids. The CDR3 DNA follows: TGTGCCAGCAGCTCCCGGCAGGGCCTTATTAAAAACATTCAGTACTTC. Its protein is CASSSRQGLIKNIQYF. The variable domain in full, with the rest retrieved from reference TRBV5-8 and TRBJ2-4, is EAGVTQSPTHLIKTRGQQATLRCSPISGHTSVYWYQQALGLGLQFLLWYDEGEERNRGNFPPRFSGRQFPNYSSELNVNALELEDSALYLCASSSRQGLIKNIQYFGAGTRLSVL.

This chain connects TRBV5-1 to TRBJ2-3; perhaps TRBD1 as D (6 bases). Germline V CDR1 and CDR2: SGHRS, YFSETQ. There are 17 residues in the CDR3. V lost 5 bases and J 2 bases, leaving 21 bases between the germline ends. Here the CDR3 reads CASSSGPVGQPTDTQYF. CDR3 DNA sequence: TGCGCCAGCAGTTCGGGACCGGTCGGACAGCCCACAGATACGCAGTATTTT.

This chain links TRBV18 with TRBJ2-7; 8 nucleotides align to TRBD1. Looked up from germline, CDR1 is KGHSH and CDR2 is LQKENI. The V and J ends lost 3 bases and 5 bases, in that order; junction bases with no gene match: 6. The CDR3 consists of 14 residues. This CDR3 reads CASSPRTGNNEQYF. Written as DNA, the CDR3 is TGTGCCAGCTCACCTCGGACAGGGAACAACGAGCAGTACTTC.

A remark on this clone: The sample holds other DNA sequences that translate to the same CDR3. The chain couples TRBV27 to TRBJ2-5; D is unresolved. Germline V CDR1 and CDR2: MNHEY, SMNVEV (reference sequence). Trimming left V 6 bases short and J 2 bases short, with 4 bases between. The CDR3 runs to 11 residues. In nucleotides, the CDR3 is TGTGCCAGCAGGCAACAAGAGACCCAGTACTTC. Amino acid sequence: CASRQQETQYF.

The J gene is TRBJ1-2, the V gene TRBV7-2; weak D call: TRBD1 (5 bases). Germline lookup yields CDR1 SGHTA and CDR2 FQGNSA. The CDR3 runs 16 residues. With 4 bases removed from V and 0 bases from J, the gap between germline ends came to 15 bases. CDR3 protein: CASSSSTGTPNYGYTF. The CDR3 bases are TGTGCCAGCAGCTCATCCACCGGGACGCCTAACTATGGCTACACCTTC.

Concerning this clone: Relative to the germline gene, one junction end is altered; a read error may explain this. The rearrangement uses TRBV5-1 and TRBJ1-1, with no clear D. CDR1 is SGHRS and CDR2 is YFSETQ in the germline V gene. This CDR3 has 13 amino acids. CDR3 coding DNA: TGCGCCAGCGGCTTGTCCCGGAACACTGAAGCTTTCTTT. It translates to CASGLSRNTEAFF.

This chain connects TRBV13 to TRBJ2-7, with 7 bases matching TRBD2. Trimming removed 6 bases from V and 3 bases from J; junction bases left unmatched: 11. CDR3 size: 15 residues. The V gene's germline CDR1 is PRHDT and CDR2 FYEKMQ (reference sequence). CDR3 region: CASSSTAGVIYEQYF. CDR3 sequence (DNA): TGTGCCAGCAGTTCAACGGCGGGAGTTATCTACGAGCAGTACTTC.

This chain links TRBV10-3 with TRBJ2-3, with no clear D. This CDR3 has 12 amino acids. Trimming stripped 6 bases from V and 2 bases from J, with 6 bases between. CDR1 is ENHRY, CDR2 SYGVKD, per germline. CDR3 DNA: TGTGCCATCAGAGGAAACACAGATACGCAGTATTTT. Amino acids: CAIRGNTDTQYF.

The chain employs TRBV4-2 and TRBJ1-1; D ambiguous. Germline-derived CDR1 and CDR2 are LGHNA and YNFKEQ. The length of the CDR3 is 15 residues. Deletions cut 0 bases from V and 1 base from J, with 9 bases between. CDR3 sequence reads: CASSQEAGQNTEAFF. The CDR3 region has the DNA TGTGCCAGCAGCCAAGAGGCGGGCCAGAACACTGAAGCTTTCTTT.

V and J are TRBV19 and TRBJ2-7, with a possible D match to TRBD1 (6 bases). The CDR3 sequence is 14 residues long. V dropped 2 bases and J dropped 4 bases, with 12 bases sitting between them. Germline CDR1 LNHDA, CDR2 SQIVND (reference sequence). The CDR3 spells CASSIQGQTYEQYF. CDR3 DNA sequence: TGTGCCAGTAGTATACAAGGACAGACATACGAGCAGTACTTC.

This chain links TRBV5-1 with TRBJ2-1; 9 nucleotides align to TRBD1. Germline CDR1 is SGHRS and CDR2 is YFSETQ. V shed 5 bases, J shed 7 bases, and the junction held 4 bases outside the gene matches. This CDR3 has 13 residues. DNA of the CDR3: TGCGCCAGCAGTTGGGACAGGGTGAATGAGCAGTTCTTC. Translation: CASSWDRVNEQFF.

The chain has TRBV5-4 and TRBJ2-3; tentatively, D is TRBD1 (5 bases). Germline CDR1 and CDR2: SGHNT and YYREEE (reference sequence). This CDR3 region has 14 residues. V was cut by 0 bases and J by 6 bases, with 11 bases left in between. The CDR3 loop is CASSLGTKGDTQYF. In DNA, the CDR3 is TGTGCCAGCAGCTTGGGGACAAAGGGGGATACGCAGTATTTT.